These 32 T cell receptor beta chains originate from one sample sequenced in a study of T cells after yellow fever vaccination. TCRdb re-analysed the 5' RACE reads in MiXCR, keeping a single row per CDR3 protein. The sample lists some 320,000 distinct CDR3 sequences; over 3.5% were seen once. Sequenced here: PBMCs, sampled 15 days after the yellow fever booster vaccination. The receptors derive from a man between 18 and 29 years old who received the YFV17D yellow fever vaccine.

The chain links TRBV10-3 to TRBJ2-6; D tentatively fits TRBD1 or TRBD2 (5 bases each). The CDR3 sequence is 14 residues long. Deletions cut 11 bases from V and 0 bases from J, with 11 bases between. The germline V gene encodes CDR1 ENHRY and CDR2 SYGVKD. The CDR3 spells CASTRGSGANVLTF. The CDR3 DNA reads TGTGCCTCCACGAGGGGCTCTGGGGCCAACGTCCTGACTTTC.

This clonotype was recorded at least ten times. The chain uses TRBV11-2 and TRBJ1-1, with 9 nucleotides matching TRBD1. V shed 4 bases, J shed 10 bases, and the junction held 7 bases outside the gene matches. Germline values: CDR1 SGHAT, CDR2 FQNNGV. This CDR3 contains 13 residues. CDR3: CASSWGTGQGAFF. CDR3 sequence (DNA): TGTGCCAGCAGCTGGGGGACGGGACAGGGAGCTTTCTTT.

At least ten counts were recorded for this clonotype. V usage is TRBV4-1 and J usage is TRBJ2-5; D possibly matches TRBD1 or TRBD2 (6 bases each). V was cut by 0 bases and J by 7 bases, with 18 bases left in between. This CDR3 spans 16 amino acids. CDR1 MGHRA and CDR2 YSYEKL come from the germline V gene. The CDR3 is CASSQEGDTGGGTQYF. CDR3 bases: TGCGCCAGCAGCCAAGAAGGGGACACCGGGGGAGGGACCCAGTACTTC.

The V gene is TRBV12-3 or TRBV12-4, the J gene TRBJ1-2; 8 nucleotides line up with TRBD1. CDR3 length: 15 residues. V shed 6 bases, J shed 5 bases, and the junction held 11 bases outside the gene matches. The CDR3 protein is CASRHQDRDFYGYTF. The CDR3 bases are TGTGCCAGCAGGCACCAGGACAGGGATTTTTATGGCTACACCTTC.

This clonotype occurred a few times. The rearrangement uses TRBV5-1 and TRBJ2-2; 14 nucleotides match TRBD2. Germline V gene data show CDR1 as SGHRS and CDR2 as YFSETQ. The length of the CDR3 is 17 residues. The trim removed 4 bases at V and 4 bases at J, leaving 6 bases unmatched. The CDR3: CASSSHGTSGGTGELFF. The CDR3, as DNA: TGCGCCAGCAGCAGTCACGGGACTAGCGGGGGCACCGGGGAGCTGTTTTTT.

The gene calls are TRBV7-2 and TRBJ1-5; D is unclear. CDR1 and CDR2 from the germline V gene are SGHTA and FQGNSA. The CDR3 is made up of 14 amino acids. V lost 5 bases and J 3 bases, leaving 11 bases between the germline ends. The CDR3 here is CASSRTVDNQPQHF. Written as DNA, the CDR3 is TGTGCCAGCAGCCGGACGGTTGACAATCAGCCCCAGCATTTT.

The rearrangement uses TRBV6-2 or TRBV6-3 and TRBJ1-1; 7 nucleotides match TRBD1. The germline CDR1 and CDR2 sequences are MNHEY and SVGEGT. Trimming at V came to 6 bases and at J to 2 bases, leaving 6 bases not matched to a gene. This CDR3 has 14 residues. The CDR3 region has the DNA TGTGCCAGCAGGGGGACAGAAATTAACACTGAAGCTTTCTTT. Translation gives CASRGTEINTEAFF.

J is TRBJ2-4 and V is TRBV12-3 or TRBV12-4, with D uncertain. V lost 8 bases and J 0 bases, leaving 11 bases between the germline ends. The CDR3 consists of 14 residues. CDR3 region: CASGSYPAKNIQYF. The CDR3 bases are TGTGCCAGCGGATCTTACCCAGCCAAAAACATTCAGTACTTC.

This clonotype was seen a few times. The rearrangement joins TRBV7-2 to TRBJ1-5; 9 bases line up with TRBD1. V lost 1 base and J lost 5; bases outside the gene matches: 3. Germline CDR1 SGHTA, CDR2 FQGNSA. This CDR3 region has 15 residues. CDR3 in amino acids: CASSLGGQGYQPQHF. The CDR3 nucleotides read TGTGCCAGCAGCTTAGGGGGACAGGGTTATCAGCCCCAGCATTTT.

The rearrangement uses TRBV6-4 and TRBJ1-2; D is possibly TRBD1 (5 bases). The CDR3 sequence is 15 residues long. The V end was cut by 2 bases, the J end by 3 bases, with 13 bases between. Germline V gene sequence: CDR1 MRHNA, CDR2 SNTAGT. This CDR3 is CASSDLPGGDYGYTF. CDR3 sequence (DNA): TGTGCCAGCAGTGACCTCCCGGGGGGGGACTATGGCTACACCTTC.

In this sample, this clonotype turned up a few times. The chain uses TRBV5-1 and TRBJ2-5; D may correspond to TRBD1 or TRBD2 (5 bases each). CDR1 is SGHRS, CDR2 YFSETQ, per germline. V lost 6 bases, J lost 5 bases, and 17 bases lay in between. The CDR3 runs to 14 residues. The CDR3 here is CASKPWGPWETQYF. The CDR3 DNA is TGCGCCAGCAAACCGTGGGGACCATGGGAGACCCAGTACTTC.

This clonotype was detected ten times or more. This sequence joins TRBV7-9 and TRBJ1-6, with 7 bases aligning to TRBD1. J was trimmed by 4 bases and V by 1 base; bases with no gene match: 4. The CDR3 is made up of 16 amino acids. The germline CDR1 and CDR2 sequences are SEHNR and FQNEAQ (reference sequence). The CDR3 is CASSLGTGAYNSPLHF. CDR3 in DNA: TGTGCCAGCAGCTTAGGGACAGGTGCTTATAATTCACCCCTCCACTTT.

This clonotype was counted at least ten times. The chain carries TRBV7-2 and TRBJ2-3; D unclear. CDR3 size: 15 residues. CDR1 SGHTA and CDR2 FQGNSA come from the germline V gene. V lost 1 base and J lost 8, with 16 bases in between. As DNA, the CDR3 is TGTGCCAGCAGCTTAGGACTCCCCCGGGTAGCTACGCAGTATTTT. Encoded protein: CASSLGLPRVATQYF.

This clonotype has a count of ten or more. The J gene is TRBJ2-7, the V gene TRBV7-9, with 8 nucleotides matching TRBD1. The CDR3 length is 15 residues. The trim removed 6 bases at V and 6 bases at J, leaving 13 bases unmatched. Looked up from germline, CDR1 is SEHNR and CDR2 is FQNEAQ (reference sequence). In nucleotides, the CDR3 is TGTGCCAGCAGGGTTAAAGGGGGTACAGGGGGCGAGCAGTACGTC. This translates into CASRVKGGTGGEQYV.

In this sample, this clonotype turned up many times. V gene TRBV11-1 combines with J gene TRBJ2-5; D is perhaps TRBD1 (5 bases). Deletions cut 7 bases from V and 2 bases from J, with 11 bases between. There are 13 residues in the CDR3. Germline V gene sequence: CDR1 SGHAT, CDR2 FQDESV (reference sequence). As DNA, the CDR3 is TGTGCCAGCACCCGGACACGGCAAGAGACCCAGTACTTC. As protein: CASTRTRQETQYF.

V gene TRBV7-2 combines with J gene TRBJ1-3; possibly TRBD1 for D (6 bases). Germline CDR1 is SGHTA and CDR2 is FQGNSA. The CDR3 totals 16 residues. The V and J ends lost 1 base and 3 bases respectively, with 13 bases between them. CDR3 bases: TGTGCCAGCAGCTTAGTCGGGGGCGATTATGGAAACACCATATATTTT. Protein product: CASSLVGGDYGNTIYF.

This clonotype came up many times. This chain links TRBV5-1 with TRBJ2-7, with 12 nucleotides matching TRBD1. The CDR3 covers 15 residues. Germline-derived CDR1 and CDR2 are SGHRS and YFSETQ. V trimming: 0 bases; J trimming: 5 bases; junction bases outside the gene matches: 3. The CDR3 DNA follows: TGCGCCAGCAGCTTGGTGGGGACAGGGGGCAACGAGCAGTACTTC. Translation gives CASSLVGTGGNEQYF.

This clonotype was observed many times. The chain recombines TRBV6-1 with TRBJ2-7; TRBD1 matches 8 bases. Looked up from germline, CDR1 is MNHNS and CDR2 is SASEGT. The CDR3 totals 14 residues. Trimming at V came to 6 bases and at J to 3 bases, leaving 7 bases not matched to a gene. This chain's CDR3 is CASSRGQFFYEQYV. The CDR3 bases are TGTGCCAGCAGCAGGGGGCAATTCTTCTACGAGCAGTACGTC.

This clonotype has at least ten counts. The chain employs TRBV24-1 and TRBJ1-5; D gene ambiguous. This CDR3 region has 12 residues. The ends were cut back, 9 bases at V and 5 bases at J, with 10 bases in the middle. Germline V gene data show CDR1 as KGHDR and CDR2 as SFDVKD. CDR3 coding DNA: TGTGCCACCTCAAGGACGGATCAGCCCCAGCATTTT. Protein product: CATSRTDQPQHF.

This clonotype was seen at least ten times. DNA of the CDR3: TGTGCCAGCAGCTTCGGGAGGGGCGGTGAAAAACTGTTTTTT. Translated, it gives CASSFGRGGEKLFF. V and J are TRBV7-2 and TRBJ1-4, with D possibly being TRBD1 (5 bases). The germline CDR1 and CDR2 sequences are SGHTA and FQGNSA. Trimming cost V 3 bases and J 7 bases, with 12 bases left between them. The CDR3 contains 14 residues.

This clonotype has only a few counts. CDR3 in amino acids: CASSLGDREPGNTEAFF. DNA for the CDR3: TGCGCCAGCAGCTTGGGGGACAGGGAACCGGGCAACACTGAAGCTTTCTTT. The chain carries TRBV5-1 and TRBJ1-1; TRBD1 aligns across 9 bases. There are 17 residues in the CDR3. The J segment lost 2 bases and the V segment lost 0 bases, leaving 8 bases of the junction unmatched. CDR1 and CDR2 (germline): SGHRS, YFSETQ.

The sample holds many counts of this clonotype. The gene calls are TRBV7-6 and TRBJ1-3; D is ambiguous. V was trimmed by 2 bases and J by 0 bases, leaving 2 bases between them. Germline V gene lookup returns CDR1 SGHVS and CDR2 FNYEAQ. The CDR3 extends over 13 amino acids. In DNA form, the CDR3 reads TGTGCCAGCAGCTTAAACTCTGGAAACACCATATATTTT. This translates into CASSLNSGNTIYF.

This clonotype appeared many times. The CDR3 DNA reads as TGTGCCAGCAGCCAGGGACTAGCGGGGGAGCAGTACTTC. Protein product: CASSQGLAGEQYF. This sequence joins TRBV6-5 and TRBJ2-7, with TRBD2 identical over 13 bases. The CDR3 length is 13 residues. J lost 7 bases, V lost 6 bases, and 3 bases had no gene match. CDR1 and CDR2 from the germline V gene are MNHEY and SVGAGI.

This clonotype was observed many times. The rearrangement links TRBV7-2 to TRBJ2-5; 12 nucleotides agree with TRBD2. Trimming cost V 8 bases and J 5 bases; bases outside gene matches: 6. CDR1 SGHTA and CDR2 FQGNSA come from the germline V gene. The CDR3 consists of 14 residues. CDR3 amino acids: CASASGGALETQYF. The DNA of the CDR3 is TGTGCCAGCGCTAGCGGGGGGGCCTTGGAGACCCAGTACTTC.

The V and J genes are TRBV11-3 and TRBJ2-1; D not resolved. The CDR3 covers 13 residues. With 1 base removed from V and 6 bases from J, the gap between germline ends came to 7 bases. The germline V gene has CDR1 SGHNT and CDR2 YENEEA. CDR3 DNA sequence: TGTGCCAGCAGCTTAGGGCAACTCAATGAGCAGTTCTTC. Translated, it gives CASSLGQLNEQFF.

This clonotype was counted many times. The V gene is TRBV20-1, the J gene TRBJ2-3; D assignment may be TRBD1 or TRBD2 (5 bases each). The V end lost 4 bases, the J end lost 2 bases, and 16 bases lay between the germline ends. The CDR3 is 15 amino acids. CDR1 DFQATT and CDR2 SNEGSKA come from the germline V gene (reference sequence). In DNA form, the CDR3 reads TGCAGTGCTAAAAAAAAGTGGGGACCCACAGATACGCAGTATTTT. Its translation: CSAKKKWGPTDTQYF.

The chain has TRBV20-1 and TRBJ1-2, with D possibly being TRBD1 (6 bases). The germline gives CDR1 DFQATT, CDR2 SNEGSKA (reference sequence). Between the trimmed V and J ends, which lost 3 bases and 0 bases, there was a span of 14 bases. CDR3 length: 15 amino acids. The CDR3 region is CSARSYGQSNYGYTF. CDR3 sequence (DNA): TGCAGTGCTAGGTCGTACGGACAGTCTAACTATGGCTACACCTTC.

This clonotype has ten or more counts. The V and J genes are TRBV12-3 or TRBV12-4 and TRBJ1-1; no definite D call. The V end lost 0 bases, the J end lost 1 base, and 9 bases lay between the germline ends. CDR3 size: 15 residues. The CDR3 DNA follows: TGTGCCAGCAGTTTAGCCGGGTACGGGAACACTGAAGCTTTCTTT. This encodes CASSLAGYGNTEAFF.

This clonotype was seen ten or more times. V gene TRBV6-6 combines with J gene TRBJ2-1; 10 bases align to TRBD2. In germline, CDR1 is MNHNY, CDR2 SVGAGI (reference sequence). The CDR3 covers 16 residues. The junction had 7 bases not matched to a gene; V was cut back by 0 bases and J by 8 bases. CDR3 region: CASSYSGLAGADEQFF. CDR3 nucleotides: TGTGCCAGCAGTTACTCCGGGCTAGCGGGGGCGGATGAGCAGTTCTTC.

This chain connects TRBV4-1 to TRBJ2-7, with D possibly being TRBD1 or TRBD2 (5 bases each). The length of the CDR3 is 16 residues. The V end lost 4 bases, the J end lost 1 base, and 17 bases lay between the germline ends. Germline CDR1 MGHRA, CDR2 YSYEKL. The CDR3: CASSLDGTAVSYEQYF. CDR3 coding DNA: TGCGCCAGCAGCCTCGACGGGACCGCAGTGTCCTACGAGCAGTACTTC.

There are many counts of this clonotype. This chain uses TRBV20-1 with TRBJ2-1, with D perhaps being TRBD1 or TRBD2 (6 bases each). The germline gives CDR1 DFQATT, CDR2 SNEGSKA (reference sequence). V lost 8 bases to trimming and J lost 6 bases, with 11 bases between them. This CDR3 region has 11 residues. CDR3 region: CSFEGGNEQFF. CDR3 bases: TGCAGTTTCGAGGGGGGCAATGAGCAGTTCTTC.

This clonotype was counted between two and nine times. CDR3 region: CASSLSEDRGVETQYF. The DNA for the CDR3 is TGTGCCAGCAGTTTATCGGAGGACAGGGGGGTAGAGACCCAGTACTTC. The chain employs TRBV28 and TRBJ2-5; 10 bases align to TRBD1. The CDR3 totals 16 residues. The J segment lost 4 bases and the V segment lost 1 base, leaving 6 bases of the junction unmatched. In germline, CDR1 is MDHEN, CDR2 SYDVKM. The full variable domain, its missing parts supplied by reference TRBV28 and TRBJ2-5, is DVKVTQSSRYLVKRTGEKVFLECVQDMDHENMFWYRQDPGLGLRLIYFSYDVKMKEKGDIPEGYSVSREKKERFSLILESASTNQTSMYLCASSLSEDRGVETQYFGPGTRLLVL.